The 28 T cell receptor beta chains listed next were all sequenced from one sample in a study of T-cell reconstitution after alpha-beta-depleted transplantation in children. Unique molecular identifiers were incorporated when the TCRbeta library was constructed. TCRdb redid the calling of the PCR reads with MiXCR, one entry per CDR3 protein. The table has 480,000 or so distinct CDR3 sequences, over 9.5% seen once; the top ten hold approximately 2%. The sample in question was PBMCs, obtained before TCRalphabeta/CD19-depleted stem cell transplant. Receptor source: a child younger than 10 with inherited bone marrow failure, due to receive a stem cell transplant.

Many counts were recorded for this clonotype. This chain uses TRBV20-1 with TRBJ1-1; no reliable D call. V was trimmed by 5 bases and J by 2 bases, leaving 12 bases between them. This CDR3 has 13 amino acids. Germline lookup yields CDR1 DFQATT and CDR2 SNEGSKA (reference sequence). The CDR3 loop reads CSAGRIRNTEAFF. CDR3 in DNA: TGCAGTGCTGGCAGGATCCGAAACACTGAAGCTTTCTTT.

This clonotype occurred many times. The chain recombines TRBV7-2 with TRBJ2-7; 9 bases are shared with TRBD2. V gave up 5 bases and J gave up 1 base; unmatched junction bases: 6. In germline, CDR1 is SGHTA, CDR2 FQGNSA. The length of the CDR3 is 15 residues. CDR3: CASSPWTSASYEQYF. The DNA of the CDR3 is TGTGCCAGCAGCCCCTGGACTAGCGCATCCTACGAGCAGTACTTC.

The table lists this clonotype with many counts. V and J are TRBV7-8 and TRBJ2-7; unclear D gene. Trimming removed 5 bases from V and 0 bases from J, with 17 bases in between. The V gene's germline CDR1 is SGHVS and CDR2 FQNEAQ. The CDR3 is 16 residues long. CDR3 sequence (DNA): TGTGCCAGCAGCCAAAGTCGCGTAACAAGCTCCTACGAGCAGTACTTC. Protein: CASSQSRVTSSYEQYF.

This clonotype was picked up many times. CDR3 protein: CASSVTITGGPGDTDTQYF. In DNA, the CDR3 is TGTGCCAGCAGCGTCACTATTACGGGAGGGCCAGGAGATACAGATACGCAGTATTTT. This rearrangement joins TRBV4-2 to TRBJ2-3; 8 nucleotides agree with TRBD2. Trimming at V came to 5 bases and at J to 3 bases, leaving 19 bases not matched to a gene. The CDR3 runs 19 residues. Germline CDR1 and CDR2: LGHNA and YNFKEQ.

This clonotype occurred many times. The J gene is TRBJ2-5, the V gene TRBV5-1; 10 positions agree with TRBD2. This CDR3 comprises 15 residues. Germline V gene data show CDR1 as SGHRS and CDR2 as YFSETQ. V gave up 5 bases and J gave up 4 bases; unmatched junction bases: 8. CDR3 in amino acids: CASSGLAGAGETQYF. The CDR3 nucleotides are TGCGCCAGCAGTGGTCTAGCGGGAGCAGGAGAGACCCAGTACTTC.

This clonotype appeared many times. The chain combines TRBV24-1 with TRBJ2-5, with D possibly matching TRBD1 (5 bases). The germline gives CDR1 KGHDR, CDR2 SFDVKD. V gave up 1 base and J gave up 2 bases, with 10 bases separating them. This CDR3 has 15 residues. CDR3 bases: TGTGCCACCAGTGATTTCAGACAGAATCAAGAGACCCAGTACTTC. Encoded protein: CATSDFRQNQETQYF.

This clonotype has at least ten counts. The chain carries TRBV5-6 and TRBJ1-2; tentatively, D is TRBD1 (5 bases). The length of the CDR3 is 11 residues. Germline loops: CDR1 SGHDT, CDR2 YYEEEE. Trimming cost V 1 base and J 13 bases, with 11 bases left between them. In nucleotides, the CDR3 is TGTGCCAGCAGCTTGCAGCAGGGAAGCACCTTC. Its translation is CASSLQQGSTF.

The chain is built from TRBV20-1 and TRBJ2-2; 7 nucleotides line up with TRBD1. CDR1 is DFQATT and CDR2 is SNEGSKA in the germline V gene (reference sequence). This CDR3 has 13 amino acids. J gave up 4 bases and V 2 bases, and 1 base lay outside the gene matches. CDR3 amino acids: CSARPGGTGELFF. The CDR3 DNA reads TGCAGTGCTAGACCAGGGGGCACCGGGGAGCTGTTTTTT.

This clonotype was recorded many times. J is TRBJ1-1 and V is TRBV19; TRBD1 is a possible D gene (5 bases). V was clipped by 2 bases and J by 5 bases, with 15 bases between them. The CDR3 contains 15 residues. Per the germline V gene, CDR1 is LNHDA and CDR2 is SQIVND (reference sequence). The CDR3 bases are TGTGCCAGTAGTATAAGCCAGGCGGGGGATACTGAAGCTTTCTTT. Protein: CASSISQAGDTEAFF. Together with reference TRBV19 and TRBJ1-1, the CDR3 gives the full variable domain: DGGITQSPKYLFRKEGQNVTLSCEQNLNHDAMYWYRQDPGQGLRLIYYSQIVNDFQKGDIAEGYSVSREKKESFPLTVTSAQKNPTAFYLCASSISQAGDTEAFFGQGTRLTVV.

The J gene is TRBJ2-1, the V gene TRBV2; 13 nucleotides align to TRBD2. Germline V CDR1 and CDR2: SNHLY, FYNNEI. Trimming took 7 bases from V and 5 from J; bases not matched to a gene: 2. The CDR3 sequence is 14 residues long. CDR3 region: CASMGLAGNNEQFF. The CDR3 DNA is TGTGCCAGCATGGGACTAGCGGGGAACAATGAGCAGTTCTTC.

This clonotype was recorded many times. CDR3 nucleotide sequence: TGTGCCAGCAGCCGTGCAAGCGGGAGCACCGGGGAGCTGTTTTTT. Its protein is CASSRASGSTGELFF. The chain couples TRBV11-2 to TRBJ2-2; TRBD2 matches 8 bases. Looked up from germline, CDR1 is SGHAT and CDR2 is FQNNGV. The CDR3 sequence is 15 residues long. The J segment lost 4 bases and the V segment lost 5 bases, leaving 6 bases of the junction unmatched.

V is TRBV12-3 or TRBV12-4 and J is TRBJ1-2, with 7 bases fitting TRBD1. This CDR3 contains 14 residues. J was trimmed by 7 bases and V by 5 bases; bases with no gene match: 10. CDR3 residues: CASSNHDRDGGYTF. The CDR3 region has the DNA TGTGCCAGCAGTAACCATGACAGGGATGGTGGCTACACCTTC.

This clonotype appeared many times. Written as DNA, the CDR3 is TGTGCCAGCAGTTTTATGTGGGGCACCAAAAACATTCAGTACTTC. It is translated as CASSFMWGTKNIQYF. This chain joins TRBV12-3 or TRBV12-4 and TRBJ2-4; tentative D call: TRBD1 (5 bases). Deletions cut 3 bases from V and 2 bases from J, with 11 bases between. This CDR3 comprises 15 residues.

This clonotype was seen ten or more times. This chain joins TRBV15 and TRBJ2-1, with a weak D call TRBD2 (6 bases). V was clipped by 0 bases and J by 2 bases, with 11 bases between them. Germline CDR1 and CDR2: LNHNV and YYDKDF (reference sequence). The CDR3 runs 16 residues. The CDR3, as DNA: TGTGCCACCAGCAGAGATCTGGGAGGCCCCTACAATGAGCAGTTCTTC. The encoded protein is CATSRDLGGPYNEQFF.

This clonotype was found many times. The chain combines TRBV29-1 with TRBJ1-1; D is undetermined. The V gene lost 3 bases and the J gene lost 6 bases, with 14 bases spanning the gap. This CDR3 has 13 residues. The germline CDR1 and CDR2 sequences are SQVTM and ANQGSEA. This CDR3 is CSVEVGRTPEAFF. The CDR3 bases are TGCAGCGTTGAGGTAGGGCGGACCCCTGAAGCTTTCTTT.

As regards this clonotype: Since a much larger clone is just one base distant, this may be a read error. The chain couples TRBV2 to TRBJ2-7; 11 bases are a match to TRBD2. CDR1 and CDR2 (germline): SNHLY, FYNNEI. There are 17 residues in the CDR3. CDR3 in DNA: TGTGCCAGCAGTGAATTACCCCTACTAGCGGGAGATTACGGGCAGTACTTC. Its translation: CASSELPLLAGDYGQYF.

The chain couples TRBV4-1 to TRBJ2-2; D is ambiguous. V dropped 2 bases and J dropped 1 base, with 8 bases sitting between them. This CDR3 region has 15 residues. Per germline, CDR1 MGHRA and CDR2 YSYEKL. CDR3 loop: CASSQIPRNTGELFF. The DNA for the CDR3 is TGCGCCAGCAGCCAAATTCCACGGAACACCGGGGAGCTGTTTTTT.

The table lists this clonotype with many counts. This chain links TRBV12-3 or TRBV12-4 with TRBJ2-1, with 9 bases matching TRBD1. With V trimmed by 6 bases and J by 7 bases, 1 base remained unmatched. This CDR3 contains 12 residues. CDR3 sequence: CASRGQGNEQFF. Written as DNA, the CDR3 is TGTGCCAGCAGAGGACAGGGGAATGAGCAGTTCTTC.

This clonotype was seen repeatedly, ten times or more. This chain uses TRBV14 with TRBJ2-5; TRBD2 matches 13 bases. Germline V lookup: CDR1 SGHDN, CDR2 FVKESK. The V gene end was trimmed by 3 bases and the J gene end by 4 bases; junction bases not matched to a gene: 11. This CDR3 spans 18 amino acids. CDR3 region: CASSHQTSGRLSGETQYF. The DNA for the CDR3 is TGTGCCAGCAGCCACCAGACTAGCGGGAGGCTCTCGGGAGAGACCCAGTACTTC. Supplemented by reference TRBV14 and TRBJ2-5, the full variable domain reads EAGVTQFPSHSVIEKGQTVTLRCDPISGHDNLYWYRRVMGKEIKFLLHFVKESKQDESGMPNNRFLAERTGGTYSTLKVQPAELEDSGVYFCASSHQTSGRLSGETQYFGPGTRLLVL.

This chain's CDR3 is CASSFEAGACEQYF. The CDR3 DNA follows: TGTGCCAGCAGTTTTGAAGCAGGGGCCTGCGAGCAGTACTTC. V is TRBV6-2 or TRBV6-3 and J is TRBJ2-7; D might be TRBD1 (6 bases). Looked up from germline, CDR1 is MNHEY and CDR2 is SVGEGT. This CDR3 is built from 14 residues. V dropped 4 bases and J dropped 6 bases, with 16 bases sitting between them.

This clonotype was detected many times. The chain employs TRBV6-2 or TRBV6-3 and TRBJ2-5; 7 bases agree with TRBD1. V lost 6 bases, J lost 1 base, and 5 bases stayed unmatched. Germline-derived CDR1 and CDR2 are MNHEY and SVGEGT. This CDR3 is 14 amino acids long. The CDR3 is CASRPGQAQETQYF. CDR3 bases: TGTGCCAGCAGGCCCGGACAGGCCCAAGAGACCCAGTACTTC.

This clonotype was seen a few times. V gene TRBV5-1 combines with J gene TRBJ1-1, with TRBD1 identical over 10 bases. From germline, CDR1 is SGHRS and CDR2 YFSETQ. V dropped 4 bases and J dropped 5; count of bases not matched to a gene: 5. This CDR3 region has 14 residues. For the CDR3, the DNA is TGCGCCAGCAGCCGCGACAGGGGGCGGACTGAAGCTTTCTTT. Its protein is CASSRDRGRTEAFF.

This clonotype was seen at least ten times. V and J are TRBV28 and TRBJ1-2; no clear D. The germline V gene has CDR1 MDHEN and CDR2 SYDVKM. The CDR3 contains 11 residues. The germline V and J ends were trimmed by 3 bases and 13 bases, with 12 bases remaining between them. This CDR3 is CASSLAAPATF. CDR3 bases: TGTGCCAGCAGTTTGGCAGCCCCTGCCACCTTC.

The V gene is TRBV7-8, the J gene TRBJ1-2, with no clear D. CDR1 and CDR2 (germline): SGHVS, FQNEAQ. V was pared by 2 bases and J by 3 bases, with 10 bases between. There are 14 residues in the CDR3. CDR3 bases: TGTGCCAGCAGCTTAAGAGGGCGGCACTATGGCTACACCTTC. Amino acid sequence: CASSLRGRHYGYTF.

At least ten counts were recorded for this clonotype. The chain is built from TRBV30 and TRBJ2-1; D unclear. CDR1 and CDR2 from the germline V gene are GTSNPN and SVGIG (reference sequence). The CDR3 is 12 amino acids. The V and J ends lost 3 bases and 7 bases respectively, with 10 bases between them. The CDR3: CAWSPWINEQFF. DNA for the CDR3: TGTGCCTGGAGCCCTTGGATAAATGAGCAGTTCTTC.

This clonotype was detected ten times or more. This chain connects TRBV15 to TRBJ2-5, with TRBD2 identical over 9 bases. Germline lookup yields CDR1 LNHNV and CDR2 YYDKDF (reference sequence). Unmatched junction bases numbered 17, after V lost 0 bases and J lost 3 bases. The CDR3 sequence is 20 residues long. This CDR3 is CATSRDNGVSGRSREETQYF. As DNA, the CDR3 is TGTGCCACCAGCAGAGATAATGGTGTTAGCGGGAGATCGAGAGAAGAGACCCAGTACTTC.

This clonotype was observed many times. The chain links TRBV10-3 to TRBJ1-4; D remains ambiguous. Germline V gives CDR1 ENHRY, CDR2 SYGVKD. The CDR3 spans 14 residues. Trimming cost V 0 bases and J 7 bases, with 9 bases left between them. CDR3: CAISESTNGEKLFF. The CDR3 nucleotides are TGTGCCATCAGTGAGTCGACTAACGGTGAAAAACTGTTTTTT.

The chain combines TRBV28 with TRBJ2-3; the match to TRBD2 covers 12 bases. Germline V lookup: CDR1 MDHEN, CDR2 SYDVKM. After removal of 5 bases from V and 3 bases from J, the junction contained 0 bases not matched to a gene. This CDR3 has 14 residues. The CDR3 DNA follows: TGTGCCAGCAGTACTAGCGGGAGGACAGATACGCAGTATTTT. Amino acid sequence: CASSTSGRTDTQYF. The entire variable domain, with the rest obtained from reference TRBV28 and TRBJ2-3, is as follows: DVKVTQSSRYLVKRTGEKVFLECVQDMDHENMFWYRQDPGLGLRLIYFSYDVKMKEKGDIPEGYSVSREKKERFSLILESASTNQTSMYLCASSTSGRTDTQYFGPGTRLTVL.